These 19 T cell receptor beta chains were all obtained from the same sample, sequenced in a study of regulatory T cells in long-lasting Graves disease. Described time point: newly diagnosed GD, antithyroid drugs for less than 3 months. With RNA extracted from PBMCs as input, the TCR library was made. For TCR beta, libraries came from iRepertoire HTBI primers and Arm-PCR of CDR3 regions. TCRdb independently ran MiXCR on the multiplex PCR reads; one entry per CDR3 protein. The data contain around 230,000 distinct CDR3 sequences, 15% to 20% of them seen just once; the ten biggest clones take up over 20%. Material: peripheral blood mononuclear cells (PBMCs), obtained at new diagnosis, from a patient treated with antithyroid drugs. Receptor source: a female donor with Graves disease.

This clonotype has at least ten counts. The V call is TRBV6-5, the J call TRBJ2-1, with D possibly being TRBD2 (7 bases). Germline assignment: CDR1 MNHEY and CDR2 SVGAGI. V lost 3 bases to trimming and J lost 0 bases, with 12 bases between them. The CDR3 runs 16 residues. This CDR3 is CASSYGGGGSYNEQFF. Here the CDR3 DNA reads TGTGCCAGCAGTTATGGGGGCGGGGGCTCCTACAATGAGCAGTTCTTC.

This chain connects TRBV11-3 to TRBJ1-2; the D gene is possibly TRBD1 (5 bases). Germline CDR1 and CDR2: SGHNT and YENEEA. Trimming pared 3 bases from V and 3 bases from J, leaving 14 bases between. This CDR3 contains 15 residues. In DNA form, the CDR3 reads TGTGCCAGCAGCTTTTCTTCCGGGACTGACTATGGCTACACCTTC. As protein: CASSFSSGTDYGYTF.

This clonotype was counted at least ten times. The rearrangement uses TRBV12-3 or TRBV12-4 and TRBJ1-1, with D uncertain. V gave up 6 bases and J gave up 0 bases, with 5 bases separating them. This CDR3 spans 12 amino acids. This CDR3 is CASRVMNTEAFF. CDR3 in DNA: TGTGCCAGCAGAGTCATGAACACTGAAGCTTTCTTT.

This clonotype was picked up a small number of times. The V call is TRBV4-1, the J call TRBJ2-1, with TRBD2 identical over 8 bases. Per the germline V gene, CDR1 is MGHRA and CDR2 is YSYEKL. The CDR3 runs to 20 residues. J was trimmed by 0 bases and V by 0 bases; bases with no gene match: 13. The CDR3 sequence: CASSQDRGSSGLSSYNEQFF. The CDR3 region has the DNA TGCGCCAGCAGCCAAGATCGGGGGTCTAGCGGGCTAAGCTCCTACAATGAGCAGTTCTTC.

This clonotype was recorded many times. The chain links TRBV6-2 or TRBV6-3 to TRBJ2-3; D is unresolved. Germline V lookup: CDR1 MNHEY, CDR2 SVGEGT. The CDR3 covers 14 residues. Trimming removed 3 bases at V and 4 bases at J, with 11 bases between. The CDR3 spells CASSYRSAADTQYF. The CDR3 nucleotides are TGTGCCAGCAGTTATCGGTCCGCCGCAGATACGCAGTATTTT.

Comments on this clonotype: With a much larger clone just one base away, this may be a read error. J is TRBJ2-1 and V is TRBV7-3, with D hard to call. This CDR3 contains 15 residues. CDR1 is SGHTA and CDR2 is FQGTGA in the germline V gene. V was cut by 3 bases and J by 2 bases, with 11 bases left in between. CDR3 residues: CASSFGPLTYNEQFF. As DNA, the CDR3 is TGTGCCAGCAGCTTCGGCCCTCTTACCTACAATGAGCAGTTCTTC. The full variable domain, completed using reference TRBV7-3 and TRBJ2-1, is GAGVSQTPSNKVTEKGKYVELRCDPISGHTALYWYRQSLGQGPEFLIYFQGTGAADDSGLPNDRFFAVRPEGSVSTLKIQRTERGDSAVYLCASSFGPLTYNEQFFGPGTRLTVL.

At least ten counts were recorded for this clonotype. This chain uses TRBV28 with TRBJ1-2, with 9 bases lining up with TRBD1. Germline lookup yields CDR1 MDHEN and CDR2 SYDVKM. The CDR3 length is 16 residues. The J segment lost 3 bases and the V segment lost 3 bases, leaving 8 bases of the junction unmatched. The CDR3 nucleotides read TGTGCCAGCAGTTTCGACCGGGGGACAGGGTACTATGGCTACACCTTC. Translating gives CASSFDRGTGYYGYTF.

The table lists this clonotype with many counts. The gene calls are TRBV20-1 and TRBJ1-2; a possible D gene is TRBD1 (5 bases). CDR3 length: 13 amino acids. CDR1 is DFQATT, CDR2 SNEGSKA, per germline (reference sequence). V lost 3 bases and J lost 2, with 10 bases in between. CDR3 bases: TGCAGTGCTAGCCTGCAGGGAAACTATGGCTACACCTTC. The encoded protein is CSASLQGNYGYTF.

This clonotype was recorded at least ten times. The V and J genes are TRBV27 and TRBJ1-2; D is possibly TRBD1 (5 bases). The CDR3 sequence is 16 residues long. CDR1 MNHEY and CDR2 SMNVEV come from the germline V gene (reference sequence). Deletions cut 5 bases from V and 5 bases from J, with 21 bases between. For the CDR3, the DNA is TGTGCCAGCAGTCTGGTCAGGGAGGCCGCCATGTATGGCTACACCTTC. It specifies CASSLVREAAMYGYTF.

This clonotype was seen repeatedly, ten times or more. This chain uses TRBV28 with TRBJ2-1; 9 bases agree with TRBD2. V gave up 4 bases and J gave up 6 bases; unmatched junction bases: 13. The CDR3 extends over 17 amino acids. Germline CDR1 is MDHEN and CDR2 is SYDVKM. The DNA for the CDR3 is TGTGCCAGCAGTTGGGTAGGCGGGAGGGCCAGAGTCAATGAGCAGTTCTTC. Translated: CASSWVGGRARVNEQFF.

This clonotype was seen repeatedly, ten times or more. This sequence joins TRBV3-1 and TRBJ1-1, with D uncertain. Germline-derived CDR1 and CDR2 are LGHDT and YNNKEL (reference sequence). The CDR3 loop spans 13 amino acids. V shed 4 bases and J shed 4 bases, with 10 bases lying between them. This chain's CDR3 is CASSPWTGTEAFF. The CDR3 DNA sequence: TGTGCCAGCAGCCCCTGGACGGGCACTGAAGCTTTCTTT.

This clonotype was observed many times. The chain carries TRBV7-9 and TRBJ1-1; 10 nucleotides align to TRBD1. Looked up from germline, CDR1 is SEHNR and CDR2 is FQNEAQ (reference sequence). Losses at the gene ends were 2 bases for V and 0 bases for J; bases not matched to a gene: 15. The CDR3 sequence is 20 residues long. In DNA form, the CDR3 reads TGTGCCAGCAGCTTATCGGAGACAGGGGGCATCATTGGCTTGAACACTGAAGCTTTCTTT. Translation gives CASSLSETGGIIGLNTEAFF.

A word on this clonotype: This may come from a read error, since a much larger clone is one base off. Since the CDR3 does not end with the conserved phenylalanine or tryptophan, this likely comes from a read error. This chain links TRBV6-1 with TRBJ2-7; tentatively, D is TRBD2 (5 bases). Between the trimmed V and J ends, which lost 7 bases and 0 bases, there was a span of 13 bases. The CDR3 runs to 14 residues. Germline lookup yields CDR1 MNHNS and CDR2 SASEGT. The CDR3 loop is CASTQLGSSYEQYY. CDR3 nucleotides: TGTGCCAGCACCCAGCTGGGGAGCTCCTACGAGCAGTACTAC.

This clonotype was seen once. A far larger clone is a single base away, which makes a read error likely. This chain connects TRBV12-3 or TRBV12-4 to TRBJ1-5, with 10 bases fitting TRBD1. The CDR3 runs to 17 residues. J gave up 6 bases and V 6 bases, and 14 bases lay outside the gene matches. The CDR3 sequence is CASSLRDRGAGSQPQHF. DNA of the CDR3: TGTGCCAGCAGCCTCCGGGACAGGGGCGCAGGCAGTCAGCCCCAGCATTTT.

The table lists this clonotype with many counts. The DNA is left out, because the CDR3 cannot be placed on it with certainty; the CDR3 is given as TCRdb lists it. CDR3 protein: CASSSSSTSEAFF. V and J are TRBV6-4 and TRBJ1-1. The germline V gene has CDR1 MRHNA and CDR2 SNTAGT. Both ends counted, the CDR3 spans 13 residues.

This clonotype was recorded many times. The chain carries TRBV14 and TRBJ2-7; 7 nucleotides agree with TRBD1. There are 14 residues in the CDR3. The germline V gene encodes CDR1 SGHDN and CDR2 FVKESK. V lost 4 bases, J lost 3 bases, and 6 bases stayed unmatched. The CDR3 sequence is CASSPATGSYEQYF. Here the CDR3 DNA reads TGTGCCAGCAGCCCGGCGACAGGGAGCTACGAGCAGTACTTC. The variable domain in full, completed from reference TRBV14 and TRBJ2-7, reads EAGVTQFPSHSVIEKGQTVTLRCDPISGHDNLYWYRRVMGKEIKFLLHFVKESKQDESGMPNNRFLAERTGGTYSTLKVQPAELEDSGVYFCASSPATGSYEQYFGPGTRLTVT.

This clonotype appeared many times. The chain is built from TRBV3-1 and TRBJ2-1; a possible D gene is TRBD2 (5 bases). CDR3 length equals 13 residues. From germline, CDR1 is LGHDT and CDR2 YNNKEL (reference sequence). Trimming left V 5 bases short and J 5 bases short, with 10 bases between. The CDR3 bases are TGTGCCAGCAGCTACGGGAACCACAATGAGCAGTTCTTC. It translates to CASSYGNHNEQFF.

This clonotype was seen many times. This chain uses TRBV27 with TRBJ2-5, with 10 bases aligning to TRBD2. Trimming at V came to 6 bases and at J to 3 bases, leaving 7 bases not matched to a gene. Germline assignment: CDR1 MNHEY and CDR2 SMNVEV (reference sequence). The CDR3 length is 15 residues. The CDR3 region has the DNA TGTGCCAGCAGCCCCTTCCTAGCGGGAGAAGAGACCCAGTACTTC. It yields the protein CASSPFLAGEETQYF.

This CDR3 reads CATSRGGRANTGELFF. CDR3 in DNA: TGTGCCACCAGCAGAGGCGGGAGGGCGAACACCGGGGAGCTGTTTTTT. V is TRBV15 and J is TRBJ2-2; TRBD2 aligns across 9 bases. This CDR3 is 16 amino acids long. The J segment lost 0 bases and the V segment lost 1 base, leaving 0 bases of the junction unmatched. Germline CDR1 is LNHNV and CDR2 is YYDKDF (reference sequence).